This T cell receptor (beta chain) was found in a study of neoadjuvant nivolumab and ipilimumab in lung cancer. At the level of the study: The combination arm added day-1 ipilimumab 1 mg/kg to nivolumab 3 mg/kg on days 1, 15, 29.

Turning to this clone: Its antigen is unidentified.

Points from the study as a whole: Pretherapy blood TCR richness correlated positively with resected tumor richness. TCR richness and clonality were higher in tumors than adjacent uninvolved lung. Only a single major-pathologic-response sample was available for clonality analysis.

The ends lost 4 bases at V and 5 bases at J; junction bases unmatched: 3. The CDR3 spans 15 residues. Looked up from germline, CDR1 is SNHLY and CDR2 is FYNNEI. Method: immunoSEQ multiplex PCR; TCRdb's copy keeps in-frame clones and lacks some. This table holds 10,000 to 15,000 clones, about two thirds found once. The sample in question was peripheral blood, obtained after neoadjuvant nivolumab, alone or with ipilimumab, at or shortly before surgery. The chain has TRBV2 and TRBJ2-2; 11 bases are a match to TRBD2. This clonotype was sampled from an adult with non-small cell lung cancer. The CDR3 DNA reads as TGTGCCAGCAGTGTGGGACTAGCGGATACCGGGGAGCTGTTTTTT. Its protein product is CASSVGLADTGELFF.